The present T cell receptor (beta chain) was sequenced within a study of identical twins (dated by TCRdb to 2016 to 2017). Concerning the study at large: The study deep-sequenced TCR alpha and beta repertoires from monozygotic twins, unrelated adults of various ages and cord blood to test whether fetal clonotypes persist. To rule out contamination, replicate twin experiments were performed at different times with different library preparation protocols. What the study reported, not specific to this receptor: A weaker excess of twin sharing was found in beta out-of-frame sequences because the signal-to-noise ratio was lowered by fewer shared sequences. Because the same donors could not be followed over many years, conclusions were based on cross-sectional statistical analysis. Zero-insertion analyses could be partly confounded by invariant T cells such as MAIT and iNKT, although diverse VJ usage argued against such confounding for most clonotypes. Fewer insertions were carried by abundant cord blood beta clonotypes, a similar but weaker trend appeared in young adult naive repertoires, and no such trend appeared in memory repertoires. Recombination models systematically underestimated out-of-frame TCR alpha sharing in monozygotic twins but agreed with sharing between unrelated individuals. Out-of-frame TCR alpha sequences shared between twins showed an excess of low generation-probability sequences compared with coincidental sharing between unrelated individuals.

Only healthy Caucasian donors were included. The researchers also sequenced three unrelated adults who were not twins: a male aged 18 to 30, a male aged 50 to 60, and a female aged 50 to 60. Miltenyi CD45RO+ enrichment and human naive T-cell isolation kits were used to isolate memory (CD45RO+) and naive T cells from PBMC. This clonotype was found many times. Which antigen it targets is not known. No much larger clonotype is one base removed from it; base qualities were not supplied. CDR3 length: 13 amino acids, cysteine to phenylalanine. Just the 39-base CDR3 DNA is kept, in frame starting at base 1. The CDR1 and CDR2 encoded by the germline V gene are SQVTM and ANQGSEA. For this chain, trimming is 6 bases at the V end and 3 bases at the J end, and the number of junction bases without a gene match is 5. Library construction relied on 5' RACE. Instrument on record: Illumina HiSeq 2000. Template switching introduced a universal primer binding site; the final cDNA contained a unique molecular identifier, enabling accurate counting of TCR cDNA molecules. Specific primers in the conserved constant-segment region were used to synthesize first-strand cDNA for the TCR alpha and beta chains. To control for contamination, each cDNA library was double barcoded with a SMART-Mk sample barcode plus Illumina barcodes. TruSeq adapter sequences and Illumina sample barcodes were added in two successive PCR steps. The TCR alpha and beta cDNA libraries were sequenced on the Illumina HiSeq platform using custom primers. The published analysis was carried out like this. MiGEC processed the raw reads to extract unique molecular identifiers, while MiXCR was used to determine the CDR3 positions. For each individual, recombination models were inferred using an EM algorithm with the repgenHMM and IGoR tools. The tcR package in R was used for shared clonotype analysis, with sharing normalized by the product of cloneset sizes. Out-of-frame nonproductive sequences were analyzed to study raw recombination free of thymic and clonal selection effects. The public reads were run again by TCRdb, first through fastp at Q25 and then through MiXCR, and only productive beta chains were kept. Rows with a matching CDR3 protein are joined into one entry that keeps the most common DNA and genes. The V and J calls shown here were made by TCRdb, not taken from the authors' results. This sample has a few hundred thousand distinct CDR3 sequences in its table, and around 9% of those were observed once. The ten most abundant clones make up under 9.5% of the sample.

This clonotype was sampled from a woman aged 45-65 years in good health. Here the chain combines TRBV29-1 and TRBJ1-5; TRBD1 agrees with 7 junctional bases. The sample comprised naive T cells sorted from blood. The meaning of the sample's cell subset or site label: cells isolated with a human naive T-cell isolation kit. The DNA sequence is as follows: TGCAGCGTCCTGACAGGGATCAATCAGCCCCAGCATTTT. It translates to CSVLTGINQPQHF.